This entry lists 22 T cell receptor beta chains sequenced from one sample in a study of cytomegalovirus exposure and HLA in healthy donors. In the PCR, 60 Vbeta and 13 Jbeta primers were used. This table comes from immunoSEQ multiplex PCR, and its TCRdb copy is limited to in-frame clones, with some not included. The sample consists of 60,000 to 75,000 clones, approximately 81% of them appearing once. Sequencing was performed on PBMCs. These receptors were obtained from a woman younger than 45 in good health and CMV-seropositive.

The genes are TRBV5-4 and TRBJ1-1; TRBD1 agrees at 8 bases. Trimming cost V 5 bases and J 5 bases; bases outside gene matches: 5. Germline V lookup: CDR1 SGHNT, CDR2 YYREEE (reference sequence). This CDR3 is 13 amino acids long. In DNA, the CDR3 is TGTGCCAGCAGGGATGACAGGGGAACTGAAGCTTTCTTT. Its protein product is CASRDDRGTEAFF.

The genes are TRBV13 and TRBJ2-4; TRBD1 matches at 7 bases. In germline, CDR1 is PRHDT, CDR2 FYEKMQ (reference sequence). The CDR3 length is 14 residues. J lost 4 bases, V lost 5 bases, and 5 bases had no gene match. The CDR3 protein is CASSPGTVKNIQYF. The CDR3 nucleotides are TGTGCCAGCAGCCCCGGGACAGTTAAAAACATTCAGTACTTC.

V is TRBV5-6 and J is TRBJ2-7; possibly TRBD2 for D (6 bases). The CDR3 loop spans 13 amino acids. In germline, CDR1 is SGHDT, CDR2 YYEEEE. Trimming shortened V by 3 bases and J by 4 bases, and 11 bases separated the two germline ends. CDR3 DNA: TGTGCCAGCAGCTGGGGGGACGGATACGAGCAGTACTTC. Its translation: CASSWGDGYEQYF. The full variable domain, rest sourced from reference TRBV5-6 and TRBJ2-7, is DAGVTQSPTHLIKTRGQQVTLRCSPKSGHDTVSWYQQALGQGPQFIFQYYEEEERQRGNFPDRFSGHQFPNYSSELNVNALLLGDSALYLCASSWGDGYEQYFGPGTRLTVT.

V usage is TRBV30 and J usage is TRBJ1-2, with D possibly TRBD1 on 6 matching bases. Germline assignment: CDR1 GTSNPN and CDR2 SVGIG (reference sequence). The CDR3 has 13 amino acids. Trimming took 4 bases from V and 6 from J, leaving 15 bases between them. CDR3 bases: TGTGCCTGGACATTAGGGGGAATGGATGGCTACACCTTC. Protein sequence: CAWTLGGMDGYTF.

The chain couples TRBV9 to TRBJ2-1; TRBD2 agrees at 11 bases. Germline V gene lookup returns CDR1 SGDLS and CDR2 YYNGEE. Trimming cost V 5 bases and J 6 bases; bases outside gene matches: 7. The CDR3 runs 15 residues. The CDR3 sequence: CASRPTGTSGNEQFF. The CDR3 region has the DNA TGTGCCAGCAGACCCACCGGGACTAGCGGCAATGAGCAGTTCTTC.

This clone was found once. This chain uses TRBV4-1 with TRBJ1-5; 8 bases are a match to TRBD1. The germline V gene has CDR1 MGHRA and CDR2 YSYEKL. The CDR3 loop spans 17 amino acids. Germline trimming cut 0 bases from V and 0 bases from J; bases unmatched to any gene: 4. CDR3 amino acids: CASSQDQDRASNQPQHF. The CDR3 DNA reads TGCGCCAGCAGCCAAGACCAGGACAGGGCTAGCAATCAGCCCCAGCATTTT.

This sequence joins TRBV29-1 and TRBJ1-1, with no clear D. The CDR3 totals 14 residues. The germline gives CDR1 SQVTM, CDR2 ANQGSEA. V gave up 6 bases and J gave up 1 base, with 15 bases separating them. In DNA, the CDR3 is TGCAGCGTCCGAACCGCCCGACAGAACACTGAAGCTTTCTTT. It codes for CSVRTARQNTEAFF.

This CDR3 reads CAISAWGGDTEAFF. The CDR3 nucleotides read TGTGCCATCAGTGCCTGGGGGGGGGACACTGAAGCTTTCTTT. This chain links TRBV10-3 with TRBJ1-1; the D gene is possibly TRBD1 (5 bases). V was shortened by 4 bases and J by 3 bases, with 12 bases between the two germline ends. The CDR3 length is 14 residues. Germline CDR1 reads ENHRY; CDR2 reads SYGVKD.

The rearrangement links TRBV30 to TRBJ2-1; 12 bases are a match to TRBD2. In germline, CDR1 is GTSNPN, CDR2 SVGIG (reference sequence). V dropped 3 bases and J dropped 9; count of bases not matched to a gene: 6. This CDR3 is built from 14 residues. CDR3 sequence reads: CAWRGLAGRGEQFF. CDR3 sequence (DNA): TGTGCCTGGAGAGGACTAGCGGGACGTGGTGAGCAGTTCTTC.

As for this clone: A junction boundary mismatches the germline segment, possibly from a read error. The chain is built from TRBV10-3 and TRBJ2-2; TRBD2 agrees at 8 bases. The CDR3 is made up of 16 amino acids. Germline lookup yields CDR1 ENHRY and CDR2 SYGVKD. CDR3 protein: CATSERPGGHTGELFF. For the CDR3, the DNA is TGTGCCACCAGTGAGAGACCGGGAGGGCACACCGGGGAGCTGTTTTTT.

The CDR3: CASVVVPGGTEAFF. Here the CDR3 DNA reads TGCGCCAGCGTGGTGGTTCCAGGGGGCACTGAAGCTTTCTTT. The chain has TRBV5-1 and TRBJ1-1; TRBD1 agrees at 7 bases. The CDR3 is made up of 14 amino acids. CDR1 SGHRS and CDR2 YFSETQ come from the germline V gene. V was clipped by 7 bases and J by 4 bases; unmatched bases: 10.

This clone was detected only once. This chain joins TRBV5-1 and TRBJ2-3; 10 bases align to TRBD2. Germline V gene lookup returns CDR1 SGHRS and CDR2 YFSETQ. This CDR3 contains 15 residues. V dropped 4 bases and J dropped 2; count of bases not matched to a gene: 4. The CDR3 nucleotides are TGCGCCAGCAGCCAGGGACTAGCGAACACAGATACGCAGTATTTT. As protein: CASSQGLANTDTQYF.

This chain connects TRBV11-2 to TRBJ1-2, with 7 bases matching TRBD1. After removal of 2 bases from V and 6 bases from J, the junction contained 0 bases not matched to a gene. The CDR3 runs 12 residues. Looked up from germline, CDR1 is SGHAT and CDR2 is FQNNGV. The CDR3 protein is CASSLQGDGYTF. The CDR3 DNA reads as TGTGCCAGCAGCTTACAGGGGGATGGCTACACCTTC.

This chain uses TRBV18 with TRBJ2-5, with TRBD2 identical over 10 bases. Germline CDR1 and CDR2: KGHSH and LQKENI. The ends lost 3 bases at V and 5 bases at J; junction bases unmatched: 9. The CDR3 runs 16 residues. This chain's CDR3 is CASSPSQREGRETQYF. Written as DNA, the CDR3 is TGTGCCAGCTCACCTTCCCAGCGGGAGGGCCGGGAGACCCAGTACTTC.

This clone was counted between two and nine times. The rearrangement uses TRBV5-1 and TRBJ1-4, with 7 bases that match TRBD1. The germline V gene encodes CDR1 SGHRS and CDR2 YFSETQ. The CDR3 has 15 residues. V was pared by 3 bases and J by 6 bases, with 8 bases of the junction left unmatched. CDR3 DNA: TGCGCCAGCAGCTCAACAGGGGATTCGTATGAAAAACTGTTTTTT. This sequence encodes CASSSTGDSYEKLFF.

The DNA for the CDR3 is TGTGCCTGGGGCACCGGGACTAGGCTAGATACGCAGTATTTT. Its translation: CAWGTGTRLDTQYF. V and J are TRBV30 and TRBJ2-3; 8 bases agree with TRBD2. CDR3 length: 14 amino acids. J lost 5 bases, V lost 5 bases, and 9 bases had no gene match. Germline values: CDR1 GTSNPN, CDR2 SVGIG (reference sequence).

This clone was detected only a few times. This sequence joins TRBV29-1 and TRBJ1-4; D gene ambiguous. Per the germline V gene, CDR1 is SQVTM and CDR2 is ANQGSEA. Trimming removed 7 bases at V and 4 bases at J, with 13 bases between. This CDR3 is 13 amino acids long. The CDR3 sequence: CSAPVACNEKLFF. The CDR3 DNA is TGCAGCGCCCCTGTGGCTTGTAATGAAAAACTGTTTTTT.

This clone came up a few times. The rearrangement uses TRBV4-1 and TRBJ2-3, with D maybe TRBD1 (5 bases). Per germline, CDR1 MGHRA and CDR2 YSYEKL. Trimming took off 8 bases at V and 0 bases at J, with 15 bases between the two ends. CDR3 length: 15 amino acids. CDR3 nucleotides: TGCGCCAGCGCCCCCCGACAGACTAGCACAGATACGCAGTATTTT. Protein product: CASAPRQTSTDTQYF.

The chain employs TRBV5-1 and TRBJ2-7; the D gene is possibly TRBD2 (5 bases). There are 15 residues in the CDR3. CDR1 is SGHRS and CDR2 is YFSETQ in the germline V gene. V was pared by 0 bases and J by 2 bases, with 12 bases between. The CDR3 DNA reads as TGCGCCAGCAGCTTGGGGGAGCGGACGACCTACGAGCAGTACTTC. Its protein is CASSLGERTTYEQYF.

This chain joins TRBV28 and TRBJ1-1; D remains ambiguous. The V end was cut by 4 bases, the J end by 10 bases, with 13 bases between. Per the germline V gene, CDR1 is MDHEN and CDR2 is SYDVKM. The CDR3 totals 12 residues. The DNA for the CDR3 is TGTGCCAGCAGTTCTCGCGGGAGTGGAGCTTTCTTT. This encodes CASSSRGSGAFF.

A single count supports this clone. J is TRBJ2-7 and V is TRBV18; 7 bases fit TRBD1. Unmatched junction bases numbered 5, after V lost 4 bases and J lost 2 bases. Germline V CDR1 and CDR2: KGHSH, LQKENI. CDR3 length: 14 amino acids. This chain's CDR3 is CASSQQGSPYEQYF. Here the CDR3 DNA reads TGTGCCAGCTCACAACAGGGGTCCCCCTACGAGCAGTACTTC.

The rearrangement links TRBV5-1 to TRBJ2-3; TRBD2 agrees at 13 bases. V lost 4 bases, J lost 6 bases, and 8 bases stayed unmatched. The germline V gene encodes CDR1 SGHRS and CDR2 YFSETQ. The length of the CDR3 is 16 residues. The CDR3 DNA is TGCGCCAGCAGCCAGGGACTAGCGGGACGGCGGGATACGCAGTATTTT. Amino acids: CASSQGLAGRRDTQYF.